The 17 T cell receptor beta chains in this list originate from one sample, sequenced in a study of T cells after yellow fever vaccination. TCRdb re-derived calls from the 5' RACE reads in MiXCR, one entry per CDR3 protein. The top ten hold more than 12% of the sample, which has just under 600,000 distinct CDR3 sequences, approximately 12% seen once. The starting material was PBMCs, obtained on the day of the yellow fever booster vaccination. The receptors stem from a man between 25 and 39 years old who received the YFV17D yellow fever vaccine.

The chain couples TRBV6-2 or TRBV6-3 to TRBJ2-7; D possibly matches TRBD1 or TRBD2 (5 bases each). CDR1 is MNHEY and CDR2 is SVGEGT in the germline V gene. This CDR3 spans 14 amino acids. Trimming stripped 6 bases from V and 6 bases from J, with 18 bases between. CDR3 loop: CASSSQGRWTEQYF. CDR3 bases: TGTGCCAGCAGCTCCCAGGGACGGTGGACCGAGCAGTACTTC.

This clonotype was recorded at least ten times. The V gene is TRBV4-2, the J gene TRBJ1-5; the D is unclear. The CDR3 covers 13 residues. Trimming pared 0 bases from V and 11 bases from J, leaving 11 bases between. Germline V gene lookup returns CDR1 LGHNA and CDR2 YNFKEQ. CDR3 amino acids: CASSQDVGWAQHF. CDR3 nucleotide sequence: TGTGCCAGCAGCCAAGATGTGGGTTGGGCCCAGCATTTT.

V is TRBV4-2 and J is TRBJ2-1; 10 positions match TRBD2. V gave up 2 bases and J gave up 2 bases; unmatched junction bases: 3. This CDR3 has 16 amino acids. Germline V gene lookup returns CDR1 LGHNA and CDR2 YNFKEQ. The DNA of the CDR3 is TGTGCCAGCAGCCAACAAACTAGCGGGACCTACAATGAGCAGTTCTTC. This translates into CASSQQTSGTYNEQFF.

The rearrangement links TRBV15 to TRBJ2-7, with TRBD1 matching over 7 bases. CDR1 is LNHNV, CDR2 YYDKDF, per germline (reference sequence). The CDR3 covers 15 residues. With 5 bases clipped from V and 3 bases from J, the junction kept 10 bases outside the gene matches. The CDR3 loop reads CATSDNRGLNYEQYF. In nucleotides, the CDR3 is TGTGCCACCAGCGATAACAGGGGTTTAAACTACGAGCAGTACTTC.

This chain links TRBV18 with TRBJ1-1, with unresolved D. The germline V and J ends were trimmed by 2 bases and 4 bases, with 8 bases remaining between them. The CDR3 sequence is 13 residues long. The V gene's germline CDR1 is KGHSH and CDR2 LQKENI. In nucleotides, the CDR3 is TGTGCCAGCTCACCAAAGTTACTCACTGAAGCTTTCTTT. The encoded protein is CASSPKLLTEAFF.

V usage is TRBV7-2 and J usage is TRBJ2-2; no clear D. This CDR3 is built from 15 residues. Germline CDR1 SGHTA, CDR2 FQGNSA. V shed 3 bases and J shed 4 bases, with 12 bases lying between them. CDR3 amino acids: CASSLISTITGELFF. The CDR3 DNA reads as TGTGCCAGCAGCTTGATAAGTACCATCACCGGGGAGCTGTTTTTT.

The DNA for the CDR3 is TGTGCCAGCAGTTCAAGCTACACCTTC. Translating gives CASSSSYTF. The chain carries TRBV6-5 and TRBJ1-2, with D unresolved. The CDR3 contains 9 residues. The germline V gene encodes CDR1 MNHEY and CDR2 SVGAGI. Trimming stripped 4 bases from V and 9 bases from J, with 3 bases between.

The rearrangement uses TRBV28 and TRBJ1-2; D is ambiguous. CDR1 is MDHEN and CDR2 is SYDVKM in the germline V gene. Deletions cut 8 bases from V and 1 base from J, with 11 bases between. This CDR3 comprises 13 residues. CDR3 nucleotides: TGTGCCAGCCGTTACGGATTTAACTATGGCTACACCTTC. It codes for CASRYGFNYGYTF.

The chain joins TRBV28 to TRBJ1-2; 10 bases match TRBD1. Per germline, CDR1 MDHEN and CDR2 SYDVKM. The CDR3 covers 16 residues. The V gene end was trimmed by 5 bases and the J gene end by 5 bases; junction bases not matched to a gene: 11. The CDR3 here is CASSTGDRGFPYGYTF. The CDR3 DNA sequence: TGTGCCAGCAGTACGGGGGACAGGGGCTTCCCTTATGGCTACACCTTC.

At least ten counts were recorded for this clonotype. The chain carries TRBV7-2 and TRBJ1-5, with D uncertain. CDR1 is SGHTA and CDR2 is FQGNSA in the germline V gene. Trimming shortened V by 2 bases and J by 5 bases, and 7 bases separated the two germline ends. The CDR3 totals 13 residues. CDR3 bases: TGTGCCAGCAGCTTAATGATGCATCAGCCCCAGCATTTT. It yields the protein CASSLMMHQPQHF.

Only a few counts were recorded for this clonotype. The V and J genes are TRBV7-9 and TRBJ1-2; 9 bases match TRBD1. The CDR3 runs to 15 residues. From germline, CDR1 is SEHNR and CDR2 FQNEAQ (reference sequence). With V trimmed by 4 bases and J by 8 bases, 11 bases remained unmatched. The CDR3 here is CASSSPGQGTGGYTF. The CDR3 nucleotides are TGTGCCAGCAGCTCCCCAGGACAGGGGACCGGGGGCTACACCTTC.

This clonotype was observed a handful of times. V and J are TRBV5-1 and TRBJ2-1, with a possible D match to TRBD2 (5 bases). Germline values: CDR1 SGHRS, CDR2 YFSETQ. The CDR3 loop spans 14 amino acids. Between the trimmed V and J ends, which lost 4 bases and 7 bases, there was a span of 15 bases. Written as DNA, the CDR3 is TGCGCCAGCAGCGGGAGAAACCCGGCGAATGAGCAGTTCTTC. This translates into CASSGRNPANEQFF.

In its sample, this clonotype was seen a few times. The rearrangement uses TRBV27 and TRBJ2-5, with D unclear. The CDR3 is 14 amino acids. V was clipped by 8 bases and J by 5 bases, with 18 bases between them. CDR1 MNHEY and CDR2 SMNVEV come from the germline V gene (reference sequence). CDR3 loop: CASHALDRAETQYF. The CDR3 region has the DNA TGTGCCAGCCACGCTTTAGACCGGGCGGAGACCCAGTACTTC.

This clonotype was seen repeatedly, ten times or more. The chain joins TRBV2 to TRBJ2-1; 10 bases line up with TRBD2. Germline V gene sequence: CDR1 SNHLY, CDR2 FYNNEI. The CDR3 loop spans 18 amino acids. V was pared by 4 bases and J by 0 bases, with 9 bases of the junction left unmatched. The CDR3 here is CASSVVLAGTPSYNEQFF. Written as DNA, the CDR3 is TGTGCCAGCAGTGTTGTACTAGCGGGGACACCCTCCTACAATGAGCAGTTCTTC.

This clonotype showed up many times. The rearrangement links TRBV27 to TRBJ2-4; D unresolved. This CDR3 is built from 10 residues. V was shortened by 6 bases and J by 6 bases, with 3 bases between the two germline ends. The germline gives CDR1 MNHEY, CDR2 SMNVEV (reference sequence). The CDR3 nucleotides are TGTGCCAGCAGGGGAAACATTCAGTACTTC. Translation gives CASRGNIQYF.

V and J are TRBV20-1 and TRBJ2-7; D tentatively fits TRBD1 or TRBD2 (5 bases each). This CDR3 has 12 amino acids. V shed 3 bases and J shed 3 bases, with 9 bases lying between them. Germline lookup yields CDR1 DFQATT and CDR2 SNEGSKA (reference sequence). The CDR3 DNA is TGCAGTGCTAGTAGGGACCGCTACGAGCAGTACTTC. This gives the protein CSASRDRYEQYF.

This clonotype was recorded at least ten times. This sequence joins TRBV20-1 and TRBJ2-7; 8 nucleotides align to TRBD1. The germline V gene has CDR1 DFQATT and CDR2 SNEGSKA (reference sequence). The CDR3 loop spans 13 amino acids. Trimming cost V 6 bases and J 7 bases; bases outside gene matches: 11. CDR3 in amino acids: CSADRESRGEQYF. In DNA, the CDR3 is TGCAGTGCGGACAGGGAGTCCCGCGGAGAGCAGTACTTC.